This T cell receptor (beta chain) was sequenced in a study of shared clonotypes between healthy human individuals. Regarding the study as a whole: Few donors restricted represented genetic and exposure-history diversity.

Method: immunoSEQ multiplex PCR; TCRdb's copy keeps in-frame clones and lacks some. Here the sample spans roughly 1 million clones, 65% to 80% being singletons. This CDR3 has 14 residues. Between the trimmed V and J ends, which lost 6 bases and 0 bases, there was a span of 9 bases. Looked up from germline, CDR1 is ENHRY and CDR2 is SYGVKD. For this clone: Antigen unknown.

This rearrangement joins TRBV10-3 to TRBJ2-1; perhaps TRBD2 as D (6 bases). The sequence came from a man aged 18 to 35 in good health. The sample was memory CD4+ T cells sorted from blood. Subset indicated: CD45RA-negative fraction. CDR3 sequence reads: CAIRGGTSYNEQFF. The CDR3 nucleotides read TGTGCCATCAGGGGCGGGACCTCCTACAATGAGCAGTTCTTC.